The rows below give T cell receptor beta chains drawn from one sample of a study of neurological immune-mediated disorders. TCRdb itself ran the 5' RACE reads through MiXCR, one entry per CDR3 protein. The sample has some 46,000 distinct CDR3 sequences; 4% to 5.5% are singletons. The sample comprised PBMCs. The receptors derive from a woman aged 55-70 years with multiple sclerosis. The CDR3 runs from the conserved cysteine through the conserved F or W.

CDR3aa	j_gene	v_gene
CASSSPSAEAFF	TRBJ1-1	TRBV28
CASSDGTSQETQYF	TRBJ2-5	TRBV2
CASSLRLAGVTDTQYF	TRBJ2-3	TRBV12-3/TRBV12-4
CASSPGTSGRYTDTQYF	TRBJ2-3	TRBV4-1
CSAIPSTGSDQPQHF	TRBJ1-5	TRBV20-1
CASSQLTTTDTQYF	TRBJ2-3	TRBV12-3/TRBV12-4
CASSLAGPNYGYTF	TRBJ1-2	TRBV7-2
CSARDSGTGELFF	TRBJ2-2	TRBV20-1
CASSLASRGHEQYF	TRBJ2-7	TRBV7-2
CASSFHRGGNQPQHF	TRBJ1-5	TRBV12-3/TRBV12-4
CASSLAHTEAFF	TRBJ1-1	TRBV12-3/TRBV12-4
CASSESSNQPQNF	TRBJ1-5	TRBV10-2
CASSYRGNQPQHF	TRBJ1-5	TRBV7-2
CASRQQEYGYTF	TRBJ1-2	TRBV6-6
CSADPFTDTQYF	TRBJ2-3	TRBV20-1
CSVGHWGQGYTF	TRBJ1-2	TRBV29-1
CSAEGQGPNQPQNF	TRBJ1-5	TRBV20-1
CSATGVTPPYNEQFF	TRBJ2-1	TRBV20-1
CASNEQDPMNTEAFF	TRBJ1-1	TRBV6-2/TRBV6-3
CASSGQAGENTGELFF	TRBJ2-2	TRBV9
CSANKREWYNEQFF	TRBJ2-1	TRBV29-1
CASSQDSRGSSQETQYF	TRBJ2-5	TRBV4-1
CSARRPKREGRSGQFF	TRBJ2-1	TRBV20-1
CASSLQRLGEQFF	TRBJ2-1	TRBV12-3/TRBV12-4
CSAISFGYTF	TRBJ1-2	TRBV20-1
CASSLARGGAYNQPQHF	TRBJ1-5	TRBV7-2
CSARVTSGGAGRPYEQYF	TRBJ2-7	TRBV20-1
CASSRLAGTHTQYF	TRBJ2-3	TRBV9
CASSLGRAAETQYF	TRBJ2-5	TRBV5-1
CASSQMTGGGTGELFF	TRBJ2-2	TRBV4-3
CASRQLRRRGGSSDTQYF	TRBJ2-3	TRBV6-5
CASSSGQWGNQPQNF	TRBJ1-5	TRBV7-2
CASSFSGGRETQYF	TRBJ2-5	TRBV5-1
CSVEGANTEAFF	TRBJ1-1	TRBV29-1